A selection of T cell receptor beta chains follows, all from one sample in a study of OX40 agonist ivuxolimab in advanced cancers. Sequenced by immunoSEQ multiplex PCR; TCRdb stores in-frame clones only, minus some. The sample carries 30,000 to 40,000 clones, approximately 89% recorded once. This sample comprised CD4+ or CD8+ T cells sorted from blood, obtained in a trial of the OX40 agonist ivuxolimab. These receptors all come from an adult with an advanced solid tumor such as melanoma, head and neck, liver or kidney cancer. Each CDR3 is given with its conserved first and last residue. D genes are given only for firm matches. The size field is filled for only some rows; it gives once, few, many or a size class.

j_gene | v_gene | abundance | d_gene | CDR3nt | CDR3aa
TRBJ2-1 | TRBV19 | - | - | TGTGCCAGTAGTATGCCCCTTCGGACCGCGAGGCAGCAGTTCTTC | CASSMPLRTARQQFF
TRBJ1-1 | TRBV29-1 | - | - | TGCAGCGTTGAAGAACCGCGGAACACTGAAGCTTTCTTT | CSVEEPRNTEAFF
TRBJ2-1 | TRBV5-1 | - | - | TGCGCCAGCAGCTTAAACGAGGGCTCCTACAATGAGCAGTTCTTC | CASSLNEGSYNEQFF
TRBJ2-3 | TRBV29-1 | once | TRBD1 | TGCAGCGTTGACTTTACAGGGGGCGGAACAGATACGCAGTATTTT | CSVDFTGGGTDTQYF
TRBJ1-2 | TRBV6-5 | - | - | TGTGCCAGCAGTGCATTCTCGTTTCTTGGCTACACCTTC | CASSAFSFLGYTF
TRBJ2-5 | TRBV18 | - | - | TGTGCCAGCTCACCGGAACAGGGACCGTACCAAGAGACCCAGTACTTC | CASSPEQGPYQETQYF
TRBJ2-7 | TRBV5-1 | - | TRBD2 | TGCGCCAGCAGCGCCACCATGAACTCTAGGACTAGCGGGGCCCTTTACGAGCAGTACTTC | CASSATMNSRTSGALYEQYF
TRBJ2-5 | TRBV27 | - | TRBD2 | TGTGCCAGCAGTTTCGCGGCTAGCGGGAGAGGAGAGACCCAGTACTTC | CASSFAASGRGETQYF
TRBJ1-5 | TRBV7-9 | - | - | TGTGCCAGCAGCCCCCCCGCCCTTCCGCATTTT | CASSPPALPHF
TRBJ2-5 | TRBV19 | - | - | TGTGCCAGTAGTATTGGACTGGGGGGGCGCGAGACCCAGTACTTC | CASSIGLGGRETQYF
TRBJ2-3 | TRBV19 | - | TRBD2 | TGTGCCAGTAGTCGGAGCGGGGTTAGCACAGATACGCAGTATTTT | CASSRSGVSTDTQYF
TRBJ1-5 | TRBV28 | - | - | TGTGCCAGCAGTTCCAGTAGTGGGCTGAATCAGCCCCAGCATTTT | CASSSSSGLNQPQHF
TRBJ1-2 | TRBV6-5 | - | - | TGTGCCAGCAGTTACTCGAGCGGGGGTTATGGCTACACCTTC | CASSYSSGGYGYTF
TRBJ1-3 | TRBV18 | - | - | TGTGCCAGCTCACCCTACGACAGTAGCTCTGGAAACACCATATATTTT | CASSPYDSSSGNTIYF
TRBJ1-5 | TRBV4-2 | once | - | TGTGCCAGCAGCCAAGATAGGACCGCCAGCAATCAGCCCCAGCATTTT | CASSQDRTASNQPQHF
TRBJ2-7 | TRBV2 | - | - | TGTGCCAGCAGTGAAAGGAGCTCCTACGAGCAGTACTTC | CASSERSSYEQYF
TRBJ2-5 | TRBV9 | - | - | TGTGCCAGCAGCGTAGTTCAGGGGGGCCAAGAGACCCAGTACTTC | CASSVVQGGQETQYF
TRBJ2-5 | TRBV27 | - | TRBD2 | TGTGCCAGCAGTTTAAAGGCGGGGGAAGAGACCCAGTACTTC | CASSLKAGEETQYF
TRBJ1-2 | TRBV4-1 | - | - | TGCGCCAGCAGCCAAGATCCAACAGGGAACTATGGCTACACCTTC | CASSQDPTGNYGYTF
TRBJ2-2 | TRBV9 | - | - | TGTGCCAGCAGCGCGAACAGTAACACCGGGGAGCTGTTTTTT | CASSANSNTGELFF
TRBJ1-6 | TRBV4-2 | - | TRBD1 | TGTGCCAGCAGCCAGGGACAGGAGATATCACCCCTCCACTTT | CASSQGQEISPLHF
TRBJ2-5 | TRBV9 | - | - | TGTGCCAGCAGCGTGGGACGGACGATCCAGGAGACCCAGTACTTC | CASSVGRTIQETQYF
TRBJ1-4 | TRBV2 | - | - | TGTGCCAGGGGGGCACGGGATGAAAAACTGTTTTTT | CARGARDEKLFF
TRBJ2-3 | TRBV5-1 | - | TRBD2 | TGCGCCAGCAGCTTGTCCCAAGCTAGCGGGGACACAGATACGCAGTATTTT | CASSLSQASGDTDTQYF
TRBJ1-1 | TRBV6-4 | few | - | TGTGAGTGGAGACAGATGGGATTTGAAGCTTTCTTT | CEWRQMGFEAFF
TRBJ1-1 | TRBV5-1 | - | - | TGCGCCAGCAGCTTGAAAAGCTACGACACTGAAGCTTTCTTT | CASSLKSYDTEAFF
TRBJ2-7 | TRBV6-1 | - | - | TGTGCCAGCAGTGAACAGGGACCCGTGGTTTACTTC | CASSEQGPVVYF
TRBJ2-2 | TRBV13 | - | - | TGTGCCAGCAGCTTTATCGGCGGGGAGCTGTTTTTT | CASSFIGGELFF
TRBJ1-5 | TRBV5-5 | - | TRBD1 | TGTGCCAGCAGCTTGGCAGCAGGGGGGCAACAGCCCCAGCATTTT | CASSLAAGGQQPQHF
TRBJ1-4 | TRBV30 | - | TRBD1 | TGTGCCTGGACTCCCAAGGGGGCGCGGGCTAATGAAAAACTGTTTTTT | CAWTPKGARANEKLFF
TRBJ2-7 | TRBV4-1 | - | TRBD2 | TGCGCCAGCAGCCAAGTGGATTTCCTAGCGGGAGGATCCTCCTACGAGCAGTACTTC | CASSQVDFLAGGSSYEQYF
TRBJ2-7 | TRBV6-5 | - | TRBD1 | TGTGCCAGCAGGTGGACAGGGGGCGACGAGCAGTACTTC | CASRWTGGDEQYF
TRBJ2-1 | TRBV10-2 | - | TRBD2 | TGCGCCAGCAGTGTTAGCGGGGGGGTGGGTGAGCAGTTCTTC | CASSVSGGVGEQFF
TRBJ1-5 | TRBV28 | - | - | TGTGCCAGCAGTCCCCTTCCGGCGGGAATCAATCAGCCCCAGCATTTT | CASSPLPAGINQPQHF
TRBJ2-7 | TRBV2 | - | - | TGTGCCAGCAGTGGGGACCTAACCTACGAGCAGTACTTC | CASSGDLTYEQYF
TRBJ1-5 | TRBV14 | - | TRBD1 | TGTGCCAGCAGCCAACAGGACAGGGGGCCCCAGCATTTT | CASSQQDRGPQHF
TRBJ2-5 | TRBV2 | - | - | TGTGCCAGCAGCCTGGACCGAGGAGCGGAGACCCAGTACTTC | CASSLDRGAETQYF
TRBJ2-3 | TRBV6-1 | - | - | TGTGCCAGCCGGGGCAGCTACACAGATACGCAGTATTTT | CASRGSYTDTQYF
TRBJ2-7 | TRBV4-1 | - | TRBD1 | TGCGCCAGCAGCCGCCAGGGGGGGCCGGGACAGGGGACTTACGAGCAGTACTTC | CASSRQGGPGQGTYEQYF
TRBJ2-1 | TRBV19 | - | TRBD1 | TGTGCCAGTAGTATCGGTCCGGGACAGGCCGTAGATATGAGCTCCTACAATGAGCAGTTCTTC | CASSIGPGQAVDMSSYNEQFF
TRBJ1-1 | TRBV2 | few | - | TGTGCCAGCCGTGGGACGGCGAACACTGAAGCTTTCTTT | CASRGTANTEAFF
TRBJ2-6 | TRBV6-6 | - | - | TGTGCCAGCAGTATCCAGGGGGGCTCTGGGGCCAACGTCCTGACTTTC | CASSIQGGSGANVLTF
TRBJ2-1 | TRBV19 | - | - | TGTGCCAGTAGTATAGGGGGGAGGAGGGGTTACAATGAGCAGTTCTTC | CASSIGGRRGYNEQFF
TRBJ2-7 | TRBV14 | - | TRBD1 | TGTGCCAGCAGCGCACGGACAGGCGATTACTCCTACGAGCAGTACTTC | CASSARTGDYSYEQYF
TRBJ1-5 | TRBV4-2 | once | - | TGTGCCAGCAGCCAAGATCGCGGGGCTAGTCAGCCCCAGCATTTT | CASSQDRGASQPQHF
TRBJ1-5 | TRBV19 | - | - | TGTGCCAGTACGAGGACCCATCCTCAGCCCCAGCATTTT | CASTRTHPQPQHF
TRBJ2-3 | TRBV6-4 | - | TRBD2 | TGTGCCAGCAGTGACTCTAGCGGGAGGGCCACAGATACGCAGTATTTT | CASSDSSGRATDTQYF
TRBJ2-4 | TRBV7-9 | - | - | TGTGCCAGCAGCTTAGGGACGGTGAACATTCAGTACTTC | CASSLGTVNIQYF
TRBJ1-2 | TRBV6-5 | - | - | TGTGCCAGCAGTCGAGGGGTTGGCTACACCTTC | CASSRGVGYTF
TRBJ2-1 | TRBV30 | - | TRBD2 | TGTGCCTGGAGGTTCAACCAACCCGGGAGGGGAGAGCAGTTCTTC | CAWRFNQPGRGEQFF
TRBJ2-5 | TRBV14 | - | - | TGTGCCAGCAGCCCCTACAGTACCCAAGAGACCCAGTACTTC | CASSPYSTQETQYF
TRBJ2-1 | TRBV7-9 | - | TRBD1 | TGTGCCAGCAGCTTACAGGGGGTGACCTACAATGAGCAGTTCTTC | CASSLQGVTYNEQFF